The rows below give T cell receptor beta chains drawn from one sample of a study of T cell responses to AZD1222 COVID-19 vaccine. The method was immunoSEQ multiplex PCR; TCRdb's version includes in-frame clones alone and lacks a portion of them. The table has about 130,000 clones, approximately 85% seen once. The specimen was peripheral blood, collected on day 0 of AZD1222 vaccination. These receptors were obtained from an adult in good health. Each CDR3 is given with its conserved first and last residue. D genes are given only for firm matches. Some rows have no size entry. The others give once, few or many, or a class for an expanded clone.

J	size	V	D	CDR3	DNA
TRBJ2-7	NA	TRBV6-5	NA	CASSYNPGDEQYF	TGTGCCAGCAGTTACAATCCGGGGGACGAGCAGTACTTC
TRBJ1-2	NA	TRBV4-3	NA	CASSQGVGRGPGYTF	TGCGCCAGCAGCCAAGGTGTAGGCAGGGGCCCTGGCTACACCTTC
TRBJ2-1	NA	TRBV5-1	NA	CASSGASSLPNEQFF	TGCGCCAGCAGCGGGGCCAGTTCCCTCCCCAATGAGCAGTTCTTC
TRBJ1-2	NA	TRBV14	NA	CASSQRDYGYTF	TGTGCCAGCAGCCAACGGGACTATGGCTACACCTTC
TRBJ2-3	few	TRBV9	TRBD2	CASSPSVASGGPDTQYF	TGTGCCAGCAGCCCGTCCGTGGCTAGCGGGGGTCCGGATACGCAGTATTTT
TRBJ1-5	NA	TRBV30	TRBD1	CAWSDGTAQPQHF	TGTGCCTGGAGTGATGGGACAGCTCAGCCCCAGCATTTT
TRBJ1-5	NA	TRBV11-2	TRBD1	CASSSEGQKQPQHF	TGTGCCAGCAGCTCGGAGGGACAGAAACAGCCCCAGCATTTT
TRBJ1-2	NA	TRBV29-1	TRBD1	CSVFGQEVPYGYTF	TGCAGCGTTTTTGGACAGGAGGTGCCCTATGGCTACACCTTC
TRBJ1-2	NA	TRBV18	NA	CASSLRPSQGYTF	TGTGCCAGCTCACTGCGACCTTCACAGGGCTACACCTTC
TRBJ2-3	NA	TRBV7-3	TRBD2	CASSFGGGDTDTQYF	TGTGCCAGCAGCTTTGGCGGGGGGGACACAGATACGCAGTATTTT
TRBJ2-5	NA	TRBV19	TRBD2	CASSTGLAGETQYF	TGTGCCAGTAGTACGGGACTAGCGGGGGAGACCCAGTACTTC
TRBJ1-5	NA	TRBV28	NA	CASSLRGFNQPQHF	TGTGCCAGCAGTTTACGAGGGTTCAATCAACCCCAGCATTTT
TRBJ1-2	NA	TRBV12-2	NA	CASRLPQGEDVYGYTF	TGTGCAAGTCGGTTACCACAGGGGGAAGATGTCTATGGCTACACCTTC
TRBJ1-1	NA	TRBV10-3	NA	CASVGLQNTEAFF	TGTGCCAGCGTCGGGCTTCAGAACACTGAAGCTTTCTTT
TRBJ2-7	once	TRBV7-8	TRBD2	CASSGRSGSSYEQYF	TGTGCCAGCAGCGGTAGGAGCGGGAGCTCCTACGAGCAGTACTTC
TRBJ1-1	NA	TRBV4-1	TRBD1	CASSRDPFGQVGAEAFF	TGCGCCAGCAGCCGAGATCCATTCGGACAGGTTGGTGCTGAAGCTTTCTTT
TRBJ2-3	NA	TRBV10-2	TRBD2	CASSVSRRIGGGTDTQYF	TGCGCCAGCAGTGTTTCCCGGCGGATCGGGGGAGGGACAGATACGCAGTATTTT
TRBJ1-4	NA	TRBV28	TRBD1	CASSSGQGNEKLFF	TGTGCCAGCAGTTCAGGACAGGGAAACGAAAAACTGTTTTTT
TRBJ2-1	NA	TRBV9	NA	CASSVGDPVRGQFF	TGTGCCAGCAGCGTAGGGGACCCCGTGCGGGGGCAGTTCTTC
TRBJ2-7	NA	TRBV20-1	NA	CSASREYEQYF	TGCAGTGCTAGTCGTGAGTACGAGCAGTACTTC
TRBJ2-7	NA	TRBV3-1/TRBV3-2	NA	CASSQVSGEQYF	TGTGCCAGCAGCCAAGTCTCGGGGGAGCAGTACTTC
TRBJ2-7	NA	TRBV18	NA	CASSPPMGTYEQYF	TGTGCCAGCTCACCCCCTATGGGGACCTACGAGCAGTACTTC
TRBJ1-1	NA	TRBV2	NA	CASSEALLFTVGNTEAFF	TGTGCCAGCAGTGAAGCGCTTCTATTCACAGTTGGAAACACTGAAGCTTTCTTT
TRBJ2-3	NA	TRBV6-1	NA	CASSVYPLQGTDTQYF	TGTGCCAGCAGTGTCTACCCCCTACAGGGCACAGATACGCAGTATTTT
TRBJ2-1	NA	TRBV5-1	NA	CASSFDRSSYNEQFF	TGCGCCAGCAGCTTCGACAGGAGCTCCTACAATGAGCAGTTCTTC
TRBJ1-3	NA	TRBV20-1	NA	CSASRGNTIYF	TGCAGTGCTAGCCGCGGAAACACCATATATTTT
TRBJ1-5	NA	TRBV12-3/TRBV12-4	NA	CASSLPDQPQHF	TGTGCCAGCAGTTTACCCGATCAGCCCCAGCATTTT
TRBJ2-5	NA	TRBV29-1	NA	CSVDLDRQETQYF	TGCAGCGTTGACTTGGACCGTCAAGAGACCCAGTACTTC
TRBJ2-3	NA	TRBV19	NA	CASSIGDSTDTQYF	TGTGCCAGTAGTATTGGGGACAGCACAGATACGCAGTATTTT
TRBJ1-4	NA	TRBV28	NA	CASSPAGAANEKLFF	TGTGCCAGCAGCCCGGCGGGGGCGGCTAATGAAAAACTGTTTTTT
TRBJ2-1	NA	TRBV5-1	TRBD2	CASSLLTLRTSLNYNEQFF	TGCGCCAGCAGCTTGCTCACCCTAAGGACTAGCCTCAATTACAATGAGCAGTTCTTC
TRBJ2-7	NA	TRBV5-1	NA	CASSDRGTYSYEQYF	TGCGCCAGCAGCGATAGAGGGACTTATTCCTACGAGCAGTACTTC
TRBJ2-6	few	TRBV28	NA	CASSPPLQGRLTF	TGTGCCAGCAGTCCGCCGCTACAGGGCCGCCTGACTTTC
TRBJ2-3	NA	TRBV27	TRBD1	CASSLGTGRRADTQYF	TGTGCCAGCAGTTTAGGGACAGGGAGAAGGGCAGATACGCAGTATTTT
TRBJ2-2	NA	TRBV19	NA	CASSISPGESNTGELFF	TGTGCCAGTAGTATCTCTCCAGGGGAATCGAACACCGGGGAGCTGTTTTTT
TRBJ2-7	once	TRBV6-2/TRBV6-3	TRBD2	CASSYGFSGSSYEQYF	TGTGCCAGCAGTTACGGCTTTAGCGGGAGCTCCTACGAGCAGTACTTC
TRBJ2-3	NA	TRBV7-6	NA	CASSAQDEDTQYF	TGTGCCAGCAGCGCCCAGGACGAGGATACGCAGTATTTT
TRBJ1-6	NA	TRBV6-2/TRBV6-3	NA	CASSPRGAGNSPLHF	TGTGCCAGCAGCCCGCGGGGGGCTGGTAATTCACCCCTCCACTTT
TRBJ2-7	NA	TRBV9	TRBD1	CASSPGQGAYEQYF	TGTGCCAGCAGCCCGGGACAGGGGGCTTACGAGCAGTACTTC
TRBJ2-7	NA	TRBV7-2	NA	CASSLITESYEQYF	TGTGCCAGCAGCTTAATTACGGAATCCTACGAGCAGTACTTC
TRBJ1-2	NA	TRBV19	TRBD1	CASSRGTDGYTF	TGTGCCAGTAGCCGCGGGACAGATGGCTACACCTTC
TRBJ1-4	NA	TRBV7-9	NA	CASSLTKGVTNEKLFF	TGTGCCAGCAGCTTAACGAAAGGGGTGACTAATGAAAAACTGTTTTTT
TRBJ1-2	NA	TRBV5-1	TRBD1	CASSRPGQGADGYTF	TGCGCCAGCAGCCGCCCTGGACAGGGGGCGGATGGCTACACCTTC
TRBJ1-6	NA	TRBV9	TRBD1	CASSPGGVKGPANSPLHF	TGTGCCAGCAGCCCAGGGGGGGTGAAGGGGCCGGCTAATTCACCCCTCCACTTT
TRBJ1-2	once	TRBV11-2	NA	CASSARPITNTNYGYTF	TGTGCCAGCAGCGCACGACCGATCACCAACACTAACTATGGCTACACCTTC
TRBJ2-5	NA	TRBV20-1	NA	CSASGGETQYF	TGCAGTGCTAGCGGGGGCGAGACCCAGTACTTC